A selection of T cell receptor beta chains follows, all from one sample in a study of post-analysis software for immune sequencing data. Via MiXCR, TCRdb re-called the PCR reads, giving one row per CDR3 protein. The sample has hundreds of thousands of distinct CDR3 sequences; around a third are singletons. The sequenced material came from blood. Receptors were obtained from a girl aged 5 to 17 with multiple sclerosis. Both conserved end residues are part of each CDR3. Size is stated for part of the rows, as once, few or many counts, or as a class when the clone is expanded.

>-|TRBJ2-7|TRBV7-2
CASSLAEGSMAYEQYF
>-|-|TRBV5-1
CASSFEGGGEQYF
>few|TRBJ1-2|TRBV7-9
CASSQSLYGYTF
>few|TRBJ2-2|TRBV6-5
CASWDRVPNTGELFF
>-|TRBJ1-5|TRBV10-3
CAISPATYSNQPQHF
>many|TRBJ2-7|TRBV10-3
CATGTSSSYEQYF
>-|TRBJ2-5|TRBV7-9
CASSHGSQETQYF
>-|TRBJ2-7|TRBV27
CASSPRGQGYEQYF
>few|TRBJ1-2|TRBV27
CASRVGQGTGYTF
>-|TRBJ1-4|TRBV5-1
CASSLAGIGEKLFF
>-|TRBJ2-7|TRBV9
CASSYWENEQYF
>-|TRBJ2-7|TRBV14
CASSYNLREYEQYF
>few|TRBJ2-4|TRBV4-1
CASSQGRGEANIQYF
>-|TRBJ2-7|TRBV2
CASSETVSYEQYF
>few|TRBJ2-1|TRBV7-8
CASSPRLAGAQSSYNEQFF
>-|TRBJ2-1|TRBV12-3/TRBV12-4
CASSLNLGASYNEQFF
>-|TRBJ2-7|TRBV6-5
CASSSLQGAIYEQYF
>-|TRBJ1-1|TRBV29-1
CSSWGVGQALHQEAFF
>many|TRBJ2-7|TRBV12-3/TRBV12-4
CASSLGGGRSYEQYF
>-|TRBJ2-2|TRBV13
CASSPRGGNTGELFF
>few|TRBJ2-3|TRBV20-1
CSARGTSGAADTQYF
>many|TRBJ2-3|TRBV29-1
CSAKRAREETDTQYF